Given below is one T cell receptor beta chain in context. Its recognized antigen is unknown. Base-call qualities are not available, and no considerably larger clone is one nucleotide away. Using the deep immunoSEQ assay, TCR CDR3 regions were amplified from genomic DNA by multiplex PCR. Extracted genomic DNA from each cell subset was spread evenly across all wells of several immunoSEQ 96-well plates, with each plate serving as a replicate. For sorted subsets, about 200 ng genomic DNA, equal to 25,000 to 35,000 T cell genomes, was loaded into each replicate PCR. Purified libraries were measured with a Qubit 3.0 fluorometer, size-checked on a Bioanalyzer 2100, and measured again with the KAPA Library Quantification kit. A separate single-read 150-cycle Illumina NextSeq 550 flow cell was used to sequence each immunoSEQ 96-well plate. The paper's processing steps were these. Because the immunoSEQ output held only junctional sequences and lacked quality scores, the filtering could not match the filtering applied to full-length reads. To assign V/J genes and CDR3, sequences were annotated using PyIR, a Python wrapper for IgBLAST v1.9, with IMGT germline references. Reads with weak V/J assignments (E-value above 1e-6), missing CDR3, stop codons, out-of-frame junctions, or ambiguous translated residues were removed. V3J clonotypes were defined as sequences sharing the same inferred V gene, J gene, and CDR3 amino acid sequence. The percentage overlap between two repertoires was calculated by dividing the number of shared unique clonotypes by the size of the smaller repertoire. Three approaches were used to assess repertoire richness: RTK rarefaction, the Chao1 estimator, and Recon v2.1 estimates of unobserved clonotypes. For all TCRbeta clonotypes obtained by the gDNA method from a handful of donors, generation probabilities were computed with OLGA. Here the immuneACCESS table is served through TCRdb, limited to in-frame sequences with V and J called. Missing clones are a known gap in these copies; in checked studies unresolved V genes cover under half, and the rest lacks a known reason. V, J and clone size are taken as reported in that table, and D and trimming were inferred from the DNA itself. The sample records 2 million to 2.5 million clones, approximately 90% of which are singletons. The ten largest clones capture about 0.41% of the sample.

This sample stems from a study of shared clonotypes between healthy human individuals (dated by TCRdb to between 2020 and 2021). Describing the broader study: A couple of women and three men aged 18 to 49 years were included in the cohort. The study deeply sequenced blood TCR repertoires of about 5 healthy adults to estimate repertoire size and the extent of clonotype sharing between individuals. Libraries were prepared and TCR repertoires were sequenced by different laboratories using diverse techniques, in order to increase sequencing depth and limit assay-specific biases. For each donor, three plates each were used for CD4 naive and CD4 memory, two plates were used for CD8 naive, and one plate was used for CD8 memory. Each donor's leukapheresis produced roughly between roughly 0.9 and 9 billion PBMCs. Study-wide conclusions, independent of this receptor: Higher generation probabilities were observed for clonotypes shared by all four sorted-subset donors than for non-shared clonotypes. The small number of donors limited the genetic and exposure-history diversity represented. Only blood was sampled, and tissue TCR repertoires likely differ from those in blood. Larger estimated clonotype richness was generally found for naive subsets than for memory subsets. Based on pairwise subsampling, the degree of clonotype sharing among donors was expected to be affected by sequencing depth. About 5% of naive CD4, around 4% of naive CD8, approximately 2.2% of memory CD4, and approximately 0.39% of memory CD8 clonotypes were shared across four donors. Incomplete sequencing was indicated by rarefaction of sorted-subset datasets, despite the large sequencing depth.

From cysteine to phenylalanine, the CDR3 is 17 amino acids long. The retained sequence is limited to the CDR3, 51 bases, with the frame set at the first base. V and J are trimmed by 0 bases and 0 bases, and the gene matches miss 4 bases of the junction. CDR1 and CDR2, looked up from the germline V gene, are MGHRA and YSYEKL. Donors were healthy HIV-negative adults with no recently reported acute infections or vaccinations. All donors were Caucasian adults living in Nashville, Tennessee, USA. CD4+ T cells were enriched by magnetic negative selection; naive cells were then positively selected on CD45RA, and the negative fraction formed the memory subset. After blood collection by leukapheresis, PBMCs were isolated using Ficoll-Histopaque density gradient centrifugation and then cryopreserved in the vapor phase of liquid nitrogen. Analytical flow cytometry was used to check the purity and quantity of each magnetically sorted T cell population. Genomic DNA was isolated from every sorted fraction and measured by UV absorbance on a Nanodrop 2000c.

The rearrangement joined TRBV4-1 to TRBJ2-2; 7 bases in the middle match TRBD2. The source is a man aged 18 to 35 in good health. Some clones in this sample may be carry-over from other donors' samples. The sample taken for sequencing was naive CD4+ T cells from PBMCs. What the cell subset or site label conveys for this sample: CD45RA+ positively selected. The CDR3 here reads CASSQELSGANTGELFF. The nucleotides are TGCGCCAGCAGCCAAGAGCTCAGCGGGGCGAACACCGGGGAGCTGTTTTTT.